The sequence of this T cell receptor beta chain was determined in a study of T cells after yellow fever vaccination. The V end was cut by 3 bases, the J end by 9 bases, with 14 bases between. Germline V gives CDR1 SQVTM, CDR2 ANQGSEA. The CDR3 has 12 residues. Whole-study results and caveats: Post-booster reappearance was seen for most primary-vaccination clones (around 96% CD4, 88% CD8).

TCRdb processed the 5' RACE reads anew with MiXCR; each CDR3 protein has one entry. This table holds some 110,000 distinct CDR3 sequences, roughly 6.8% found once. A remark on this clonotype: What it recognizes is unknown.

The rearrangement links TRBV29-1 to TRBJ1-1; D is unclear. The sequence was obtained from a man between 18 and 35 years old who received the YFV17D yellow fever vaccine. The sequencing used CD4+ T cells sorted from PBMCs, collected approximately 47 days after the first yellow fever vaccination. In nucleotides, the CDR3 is TGCAGCGTTGACCCCACAGTAGGTCAAGCTTTCTTT. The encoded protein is CSVDPTVGQAFF.